These T cell receptor beta chains were read from a single sample in a study of CD8 T cells in Susac syndrome. TCRdb fed the immunoSEQ multiplex PCR reads into MiXCR, producing one record per CDR3 protein. The repertoire holds 210,000 or so distinct CDR3 sequences, with 94% as singletons. Material for sequencing was CD4+ T cells from PBMCs. The receptors originated from a human donor with Susac syndrome. Both conserved end residues are part of each CDR3. Each record gives: clone size, V gene, J gene, D gene, CDR3 protein, CDR3 DNA. The D gene is left open where the match is weak. Clone size appears in some rows only: once, few, many, or a class for an expanded clone.

size: NA
V: TRBV6-1
J: TRBJ2-7
D: NA
CDR3: CASSEASSTPYEQYF
DNA: TGTGCCAGCAGTGAAGCCAGTAGCACCCCCTACGAGCAGTACTTC

size: NA
V: TRBV14
J: TRBJ1-2
D: NA
CDR3: CASGEWDTGYTF
DNA: TGTGCCAGTGGAGAGTGGGACACTGGCTACACCTTC

size: NA
V: TRBV3-1
J: TRBJ1-1
D: NA
CDR3: CASSQSSTTEAFF
DNA: TGTGCCAGCAGCCAATCGTCTACCACTGAAGCTTTCTTT

size: NA
V: TRBV3-1
J: TRBJ1-2
D: NA
CDR3: CASSPLGGANGYTF
DNA: TGTGCCAGCAGCCCATTAGGGGGGGCAAATGGCTACACCTTC

size: NA
V: TRBV14
J: TRBJ1-1
D: NA
CDR3: CASSQVGGYMNTEAFF
DNA: TGTGCCAGCAGCCAAGTAGGGGGTTATATGAACACTGAAGCTTTCTTT

size: NA
V: TRBV20-1
J: TRBJ2-5
D: TRBD2
CDR3: CSARKGLAAPQETQYF
DNA: TGCAGTGCTAGAAAGGGACTAGCGGCCCCACAAGAGACCCAGTACTTC

size: NA
V: TRBV11-2
J: TRBJ2-7
D: TRBD2
CDR3: CASTWTSGTYEQYF
DNA: TGTGCCAGCACCTGGACTAGCGGCACCTACGAGCAGTACTTC

size: NA
V: TRBV19
J: TRBJ2-7
D: NA
CDR3: CASRTATGSYEQYF
DNA: TGTGCCAGCAGGACAGCCACCGGCTCCTACGAGCAGTACTTC

size: NA
V: TRBV2
J: TRBJ1-5
D: NA
CDR3: CASSDAGRVDQPQHF
DNA: TGTGCCAGCAGTGACGCGGGGAGGGTTGATCAGCCCCAGCATTTT

size: few
V: TRBV7-9
J: TRBJ1-6
D: NA
CDR3: CASSLDGEWDSPLHF
DNA: TGTGCCAGCAGCTTAGATGGGGAGTGGGATTCACCCCTCCACTTT

size: few
V: TRBV5-6
J: TRBJ2-6
D: NA
CDR3: CASSLGRISGANVLTF
DNA: TGTGCCAGCAGCTTGGGGCGTATCTCTGGGGCCAACGTCCTGACTTTC

size: NA
V: TRBV19
J: TRBJ2-1
D: TRBD1
CDR3: CASTSRTGTYNEQFF
DNA: TGTGCCAGTACCTCGAGGACAGGAACCTACAATGAGCAGTTCTTC

size: NA
V: TRBV30
J: TRBJ1-5
D: NA
CDR3: CAWSTSRSNQPQHF
DNA: TGTGCCTGGAGTACGTCCAGAAGCAATCAGCCCCAGCATTTT

size: NA
V: TRBV6-1
J: TRBJ2-2
D: NA
CDR3: CATSKASTGELFF
DNA: TGTGCCACCTCGAAGGCCAGCACCGGGGAGCTGTTTTTT

size: NA
V: TRBV20-1
J: TRBJ2-1
D: TRBD2
CDR3: CSAAGGSSYNEQFF
DNA: TGCAGTGCTGCGGGGGGCAGCTCCTACAATGAGCAGTTCTTC

size: NA
V: TRBV7-9
J: TRBJ2-2
D: TRBD2
CDR3: CASSSREDPGELFF
DNA: TGTGCCAGCAGCTCCCGGGAGGACCCCGGGGAGCTGTTTTTT

size: NA
V: TRBV6-2/TRBV6-3
J: TRBJ1-1
D: NA
CDR3: CASSKGTFEAFF
DNA: TGTGCCAGCAGTAAAGGGACTTTTGAAGCTTTCTTT

size: NA
V: TRBV28
J: TRBJ2-7
D: NA
CDR3: CASSPPRRDYEQYF
DNA: TGTGCCAGCAGTCCCCCAAGGCGGGACTACGAGCAGTACTTC

size: NA
V: TRBV16
J: TRBJ1-5
D: NA
CDR3: CASSQSRNQPQHF
DNA: TGTGCCAGCAGCCAATCTCGCAATCAGCCCCAGCATTTT

size: NA
V: TRBV6-1
J: TRBJ2-1
D: TRBD1
CDR3: CASRPSAQGAGYNEQFF
DNA: TGTGCCAGCAGGCCTTCAGCCCAGGGGGCAGGTTACAATGAGCAGTTCTTC

size: NA
V: TRBV11-2
J: TRBJ1-3
D: NA
CDR3: CASSLGVNSGNTIYF
DNA: TGTGCCAGCAGCTTAGGTGTTAACTCTGGAAACACCATATATTTT

size: NA
V: TRBV9
J: TRBJ2-2
D: TRBD2
CDR3: CASSSRGSGGALTGELFF
DNA: TGTGCCAGCAGCTCCCGGGGCAGCGGGGGTGCCCTGACCGGGGAGCTGTTTTTT

size: NA
V: TRBV7-2
J: TRBJ1-2
D: NA
CDR3: CASSLAGIYGYTF
DNA: TGTGCCAGCAGCTTAGCGGGGATCTATGGCTACACCTTC

size: NA
V: TRBV9
J: TRBJ2-7
D: TRBD1
CDR3: CASSVGQGDEQYF
DNA: TGTGCCAGCAGCGTAGGGCAGGGGGACGAGCAGTACTTC

size: NA
V: TRBV18
J: TRBJ1-5
D: NA
CDR3: CASSPGQGFQPQHF
DNA: TGTGCCAGCTCACCGGGGCAGGGGTTTCAGCCCCAGCATTTT

size: NA
V: TRBV7-6
J: TRBJ2-7
D: TRBD1
CDR3: CASSSQTGPYEQYF
DNA: TGTGCCAGCAGCTCCCAGACAGGGCCCTACGAGCAGTACTTC

size: NA
V: TRBV20-1
J: TRBJ2-1
D: TRBD1
CDR3: CSARAGTVDEQFF
DNA: TGCAGTGCTAGAGCCGGGACAGTCGATGAGCAGTTCTTC